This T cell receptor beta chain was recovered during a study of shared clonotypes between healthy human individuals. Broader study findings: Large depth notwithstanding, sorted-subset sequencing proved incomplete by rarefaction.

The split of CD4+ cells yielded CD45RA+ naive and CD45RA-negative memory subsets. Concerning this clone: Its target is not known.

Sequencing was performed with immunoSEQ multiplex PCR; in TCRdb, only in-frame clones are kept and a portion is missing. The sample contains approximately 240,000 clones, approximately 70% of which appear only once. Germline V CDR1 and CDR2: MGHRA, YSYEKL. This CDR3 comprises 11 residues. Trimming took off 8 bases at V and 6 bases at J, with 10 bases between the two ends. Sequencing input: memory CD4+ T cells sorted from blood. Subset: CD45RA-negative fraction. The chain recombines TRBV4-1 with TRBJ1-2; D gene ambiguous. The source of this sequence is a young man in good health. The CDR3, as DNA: TGCGCCAGCGGTGCTTATCATGGCTACACCTTC. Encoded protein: CASGAYHGYTF.